This T cell receptor beta chain was observed in a study of blood T cell repertoires in COVID-19. The CDR3 is made up of 15 amino acids. Generated by immunoSEQ multiplex PCR, the TCRdb table keeps only in-frame clones and is missing some. The sample has a few hundred thousand clones; around 90% are singletons. This chain links TRBV21-1 with TRBJ2-7; the table's D call, TRBD1, has no DNA check behind it. TRBV21-1 counts as a pseudogene. Input material: PBMCs or T cells enriched from blood (not recorded which). This receptor was taken from a woman under 30 with acute COVID-19. CDR3 amino acids: CASSIRQGLNYEQYF. Written as DNA, the CDR3 is TGTGCCAGCAGCATTAGACAGGGGCTGAACTACGAGCAGTACTTC.